The T cell receptor beta chain described here comes from a study of CXCR3-negative and CXCR3-positive naive CD8 T cells. Whole-study results and caveats: Hydrophobicity of TRB CDR3s was greater in CXCR3-positive naive cells than in CXCR3-negative naive cells.

CDR1 is GTSNPN and CDR2 is SVGIG in the germline V gene (reference sequence). The CDR3 totals 13 residues. On this clonotype itself: No antigen is known for it.

Via 5' RACE with UMI labels, TRB cDNA libraries were prepared. Each CDR3 protein gets one entry in TCRdb, which reprocessed the 5' RACE reads and gives no DNA. The sample spans 90,000 to 150,000 distinct CDR3 sequences; the ten largest clones claim around 0.38%. Material: naive CXCR3+ CD8+ T cells from blood. This sample's subset: CD45RO-CCR7+CD27+CD95- naive CD8+ T cells expressing CXCR3 (TNR3+). V and J are TRBV30 and TRBJ2-7; TCRdb outputs TRBD1, but without DNA this stays unchecked. This TCR came from a human donor in good health. Some clones in this sample may be carry-over from other donors' samples. The CDR3 is CAWSAGHLYEQYF. Supplemented by reference TRBV30 and TRBJ2-7, the full variable domain reads SQTIHQWPATLVQPVGSPLSLECTVEGTSNPNLYWYRQAAGRGLQLLFYSVGIGQISSEVPQNLSASRPQDRQFILSSKKLLLSDSGFYLCAWSAGHLYEQYFGPGTRLTVT.